Listed here is a single T cell receptor (beta chain). Its antigen is as yet unknown. The sample comes from a study of monozygotic twins with cystic fibrosis. General study results and limits: Unrelated CF individuals shared fewer identical clonotypes than monozygotic CF twins.

Clones were sequenced by immunoSEQ multiplex PCR, and TCRdb holds only the in-frame ones, with some missing. The data contain around 29,000 clones, over 80% of them singletons. Trimming pared 0 bases from V and 3 bases from J, leaving 5 bases between. CDR3 size: 13 residues. Germline V gene lookup returns CDR1 LGHNA and CDR2 YNFKEQ. This clonotype was sampled from a girl aged 2 to 9 with cystic fibrosis. J is TRBJ2-5 and V is TRBV4-2; D is ambiguous. The sample was blood. CDR3 sequence: CASSQDRKETQYF. In nucleotides, the CDR3 is TGTGCCAGCAGCCAAGACAGAAAAGAGACCCAGTACTTC.